This T cell receptor beta chain was identified during a study of cytomegalovirus exposure and HLA in healthy donors. Unmatched junction bases numbered 10, after V lost 3 bases and J lost 11 bases. Germline V gene sequence: CDR1 MNHEY, CDR2 SVGAGI. This CDR3 has 14 amino acids. 60 Vbeta and 13 Jbeta primers were used in PCR. Method: immunoSEQ multiplex PCR; TCRdb's copy keeps in-frame clones and lacks some. The sample consists of about 250,000 clones, about four fifths of them appearing once. This TCR derives from a girl aged 2 to 10 in good health and CMV-seronegative. V is TRBV6-5 and J is TRBJ2-4; 7 bases align to TRBD2. Input material: PBMCs. The CDR3 region is CASSYSSGAGVQYF. For the CDR3, the DNA is TGTGCCAGCAGTTATTCGAGTGGGGCGGGGGTTCAGTACTTC.